What follows are 8 T cell receptor beta chains derived from one specimen sequenced in a study of blood T cell repertoires in COVID-19. The method was immunoSEQ multiplex PCR; TCRdb's version includes in-frame clones alone and lacks a portion of them. The top ten clones hold about 10% of a sample with about 280,000 clones, roughly 85% of them seen once. What was sequenced was peripheral blood. These receptors originate from a woman aged 65 to 85 with acute or convalescent COVID-19.

This sequence joins TRBV5-1 and TRBJ2-3; 14 nucleotides align to TRBD2. The CDR3 spans 14 residues. The V gene end was trimmed by 3 bases and the J gene end by 14 bases; junction bases not matched to a gene: 8. In germline, CDR1 is SGHRS, CDR2 YFSETQ. For the CDR3, the DNA is TGCGCCAGCAGCTCGGGACTAGCGGGGGCCCGTTCGTATTTT. Protein sequence: CASSSGLAGARSYF.

The CDR3 here is CASSESIRGATSSYNEQFF. CDR3 nucleotides: TGCGCCAGCAGTGAGTCGATCCGGGGGGCCACCAGCTCCTACAATGAGCAGTTCTTC. J is TRBJ2-1 and V is TRBV10-1; perhaps TRBD2 as D (7 bases). The germline V gene encodes CDR1 WNHNN and CDR2 SYGVQD (reference sequence). This CDR3 spans 19 amino acids. V lost 0 bases and J lost 0, with 18 bases in between.

The genes are TRBV18 and TRBJ1-1, with D unclear. The CDR3 length is 15 residues. Germline V gives CDR1 KGHSH, CDR2 LQKENI. The germline V and J ends were trimmed by 6 bases and 4 bases, with 18 bases remaining between them. This CDR3 is CASSHGGVMGTEAFF. CDR3 bases: TGTGCCAGCTCCCACGGAGGAGTCATGGGCACTGAAGCTTTCTTT.

V is TRBV5-1 and J is TRBJ2-7; D perhaps matches TRBD1 (5 bases). There are 13 residues in the CDR3. Germline V gene lookup returns CDR1 SGHRS and CDR2 YFSETQ. With 5 bases removed from V and 2 bases from J, the gap between germline ends came to 11 bases. The CDR3 DNA sequence: TGCGCCAGCAGTCAGGGTTTCCCCTACGAGCAGTACTTC. Translating gives CASSQGFPYEQYF.

This clone was detected a few times. CDR3 amino acids: CASSEALIGGDGYTF. DNA for the CDR3: TGTGCCAGCAGTGAAGCGCTTATAGGGGGCGATGGCTACACCTTC. The rearrangement links TRBV6-1 to TRBJ1-2, with 7 bases aligning to TRBD1. CDR1 and CDR2 from the germline V gene are MNHNS and SASEGT. V dropped 0 bases and J dropped 6; count of bases not matched to a gene: 7. The CDR3 loop spans 15 amino acids.

This clone was counted between two and nine times. The chain uses TRBV4-2 and TRBJ2-4; D unresolved. V was clipped by 0 bases and J by 0 bases, with 9 bases between them. The CDR3 runs to 16 residues. The germline V gene has CDR1 LGHNA and CDR2 YNFKEQ. The CDR3 bases are TGTGCCAGCAGCCAAGACAGGTTTCTAGCCAAAAACATTCAGTACTTC. It is translated as CASSQDRFLAKNIQYF.

This sequence joins TRBV2 and TRBJ1-2; unclear D gene. V lost 3 bases and J lost 4, with 9 bases in between. The CDR3 covers 13 residues. Germline CDR1 and CDR2: SNHLY and FYNNEI. CDR3 in amino acids: CASSDRGAYGYTF. CDR3 coding DNA: TGTGCCAGCAGTGATCGGGGAGCCTATGGCTACACCTTC.

This sequence joins TRBV27 and TRBJ2-2, with a weak D call TRBD2 (6 bases). Germline assignment: CDR1 MNHEY and CDR2 SMNVEV (reference sequence). The CDR3 has 14 residues. Trimming cost V 2 bases and J 4 bases, with 8 bases left between them. CDR3: CASSLRGATGELFF. For the CDR3, the DNA is TGTGCCAGCAGTTTACGCGGGGCCACCGGGGAGCTGTTTTTT.